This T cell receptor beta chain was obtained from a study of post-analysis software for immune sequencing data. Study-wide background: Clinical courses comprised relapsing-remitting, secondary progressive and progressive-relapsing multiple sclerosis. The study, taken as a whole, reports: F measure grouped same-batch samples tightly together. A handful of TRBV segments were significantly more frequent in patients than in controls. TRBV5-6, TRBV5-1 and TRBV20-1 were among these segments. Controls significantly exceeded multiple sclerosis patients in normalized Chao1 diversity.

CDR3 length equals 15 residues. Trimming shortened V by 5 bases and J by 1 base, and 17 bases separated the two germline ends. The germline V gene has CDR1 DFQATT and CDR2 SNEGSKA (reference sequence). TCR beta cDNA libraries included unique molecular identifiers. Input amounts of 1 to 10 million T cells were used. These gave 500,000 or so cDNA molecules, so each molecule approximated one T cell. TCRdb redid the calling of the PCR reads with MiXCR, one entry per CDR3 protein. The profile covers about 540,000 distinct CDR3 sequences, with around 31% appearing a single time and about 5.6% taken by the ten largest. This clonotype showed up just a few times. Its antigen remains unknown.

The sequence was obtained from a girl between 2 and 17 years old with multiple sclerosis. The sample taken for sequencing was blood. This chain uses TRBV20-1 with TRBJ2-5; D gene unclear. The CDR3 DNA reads TGCAGTGCTGAATCGACGGCCGGACCCCAAGAGACCCAGTACTTC. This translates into CSAESTAGPQETQYF.